The 32 T cell receptor beta chains in this list originate from one sample, sequenced in a study of spatial heterogeneity in lung cancer. Documented time point: blood at routine non-recurrence follow-up after resection. Whole RNA came from tumor, nontumor lung or frozen PBMC and was sequenced without being sorted. TCRdb reanalysed the 5' RACE reads using MiXCR and keeps one entry per CDR3 protein. There are about 52,000 distinct CDR3 sequences in the sample; around 6.7% occur only once, and 35% lies in the top ten. The input for sequencing was PBMCs, taken at follow-up. The receptor set was obtained from a female donor with early-stage non-small cell lung cancer.

This clonotype has ten or more counts. V usage is TRBV10-3 and J usage is TRBJ2-3, with 7 nucleotides matching TRBD2. Germline V gives CDR1 ENHRY, CDR2 SYGVKD. The CDR3 totals 18 residues. V lost 4 bases and J lost 4; bases outside the gene matches: 17. The CDR3 region has the DNA TGTGCCATCAGTGGGGGGGGTCAGTCTGGTTTTTTCCCAGATACGCAGTATTTT. This codes for CAISGGGQSGFFPDTQYF.

This clonotype occurred a few times. This chain uses TRBV11-3 with TRBJ2-3; 8 nucleotides match TRBD2. This CDR3 region has 16 residues. J gave up 0 bases and V 5 bases, and 7 bases lay outside the gene matches. The V gene's germline CDR1 is SGHNT and CDR2 YENEEA. The CDR3 is CASSLFSGASTDTQYF. The CDR3 nucleotides read TGTGCCAGCAGCCTTTTTAGCGGGGCTAGCACAGATACGCAGTATTTT.

This chain uses TRBV18 with TRBJ2-5; 8 bases line up with TRBD1. Germline values: CDR1 KGHSH, CDR2 LQKENI. There are 15 residues in the CDR3. With 6 bases clipped from V and 6 bases from J, the junction kept 12 bases outside the gene matches. CDR3 protein: CASSLGTGHGKTQYF. The CDR3 DNA sequence: TGTGCCAGCTCCCTCGGGACAGGTCATGGCAAGACCCAGTACTTC. The full variable domain, with the rest looked up from reference TRBV18 and TRBJ2-5, is NAGVMQNPRHLVRRRGQEARLRCSPMKGHSHVYWYRQLPEEGLKFMVYLQKENIIDESGMPKERFSAEFPKEGPSILRIQQVVRGDSAAYFCASSLGTGHGKTQYFGPGTRLLVL.

In this sample, this clonotype turned up many times. The gene calls are TRBV6-2 or TRBV6-3 and TRBJ1-1; D is unclear. This CDR3 is built from 11 residues. The V end was cut by 2 bases, the J end by 7 bases, with 5 bases between. Germline V gene data show CDR1 as MNHEY and CDR2 as SVGEGT. The CDR3 DNA sequence: TGTGCCAGCAGTTACCATGTTGAAGCTTTCTTT. This encodes CASSYHVEAFF.

Many counts were recorded for this clonotype. The V gene is TRBV5-4, the J gene TRBJ2-7; no definite D call. Germline V gives CDR1 SGHNT, CDR2 YYREEE (reference sequence). Trimming took 0 bases from V and 3 from J, leaving 7 bases between them. The CDR3 totals 13 residues. This CDR3 is CASSLESNYEQYF. For the CDR3, the DNA is TGTGCCAGCAGCTTGGAATCTAACTACGAGCAGTACTTC.

Many counts were recorded for this clonotype. The J gene is TRBJ2-1, the V gene TRBV5-1; the match to TRBD1 covers 7 bases. The length of the CDR3 is 17 residues. The trim removed 5 bases at V and 6 bases at J, leaving 17 bases unmatched. Per the germline V gene, CDR1 is SGHRS and CDR2 is YFSETQ. CDR3: CASSLGSTGIVINEQFF. The CDR3 region has the DNA TGCGCCAGCAGTCTTGGGTCGACAGGGATAGTAATCAATGAGCAGTTCTTC.

A few counts support this clonotype. The chain uses TRBV28 and TRBJ1-5; D possibly corresponds to TRBD1 (5 bases). CDR1 and CDR2 from the germline V gene are MDHEN and SYDVKM. V was trimmed by 2 bases and J by 1 base, leaving 9 bases between them. CDR3 length: 15 residues. CDR3 in DNA: TGTGCCAGCAGTTTAGGAACAGGAAGCAATCAGCCCCAGCATTTT. Its protein is CASSLGTGSNQPQHF.

This rearrangement joins TRBV18 to TRBJ1-6; D gene unclear. The CDR3 spans 13 residues. V shed 2 bases and J shed 7 bases, with 6 bases lying between them. The V gene's germline CDR1 is KGHSH and CDR2 LQKENI. The CDR3 sequence: CASSPNRNSPLHF. CDR3 nucleotide sequence: TGTGCCAGCTCACCAAACAGAAATTCACCCCTCCACTTT.

In this sample, this clonotype turned up many times. This chain joins TRBV20-1 and TRBJ1-1; D ambiguous. This CDR3 has 12 residues. V shed 5 bases and J shed 5 bases, with 12 bases lying between them. The germline CDR1 and CDR2 sequences are DFQATT and SNEGSKA (reference sequence). The CDR3 is CSAPTSATEAFF. The CDR3 bases are TGCAGTGCTCCGACCTCAGCGACTGAAGCTTTCTTT.

The table lists this clonotype with many counts. The genes are TRBV14 and TRBJ1-1, with D maybe TRBD1 (6 bases). Trimming stripped 0 bases from V and 6 bases from J, with 17 bases between. Germline assignment: CDR1 SGHDN and CDR2 FVKESK. This CDR3 has 16 residues. This CDR3 is CASSQDDRDTSSEAFF. The DNA for the CDR3 is TGTGCCAGCAGCCAAGATGACCGGGACACTAGTTCTGAAGCTTTCTTT.

This clonotype was seen a handful of times. V gene TRBV20-1 combines with J gene TRBJ2-1; TRBD2 matches 15 bases. This CDR3 has 18 amino acids. The ends lost 3 bases at V and 8 bases at J; junction bases unmatched: 14. In germline, CDR1 is DFQATT, CDR2 SNEGSKA (reference sequence). In nucleotides, the CDR3 is TGCAGTGCTAGCCCGGGACTAGCGGGGGGCTCCTCGGATGATGAGCAGTTCTTC. It encodes CSASPGLAGGSSDDEQFF.

The CDR3 bases are TGTGCCAGCAGCTTAGTAGAGGGAACCTACGAGCAGTACTTC. As protein: CASSLVEGTYEQYF. The chain combines TRBV7-2 with TRBJ2-7, with a tentative D call TRBD2 (5 bases). The CDR3 totals 14 residues. CDR1 and CDR2 from the germline V gene are SGHTA and FQGNSA. V lost 1 base and J lost 2, with 9 bases in between.

The chain joins TRBV5-1 to TRBJ2-3; 7 nucleotides match TRBD2. Germline CDR1 is SGHRS and CDR2 is YFSETQ. The J segment lost 2 bases and the V segment lost 3 bases, leaving 6 bases of the junction unmatched. This CDR3 has 15 residues. The CDR3: CASSSRGGNTDTQYF. The CDR3, as DNA: TGCGCCAGCAGCTCTCGCGGGGGAAACACAGATACGCAGTATTTT.

This clonotype has just a few counts. The chain uses TRBV7-2 and TRBJ2-3; D remains ambiguous. Deletions cut 4 bases from V and 0 bases from J, with 11 bases between. Germline assignment: CDR1 SGHTA and CDR2 FQGNSA. The CDR3 runs 15 residues. This chain's CDR3 is CASSSTGRSTDTQYF. CDR3 in DNA: TGTGCCAGCAGCTCGACTGGACGAAGCACAGATACGCAGTATTTT.

The table lists this clonotype with a few counts. The chain combines TRBV7-9 with TRBJ1-1; 8 positions agree with TRBD1. Germline CDR1 SEHNR, CDR2 FQNEAQ (reference sequence). This CDR3 is 14 amino acids long. After removal of 1 base from V and 8 bases from J, the junction contained 6 bases not matched to a gene. The DNA for the CDR3 is TGTGCCAGCAGCTTAGGACAGGGGAAGCGAGAAGCTTTCTTT. It is translated as CASSLGQGKREAFF.

This clonotype occurred many times. This chain links TRBV5-1 with TRBJ2-4, with 7 bases identical to TRBD1. From germline, CDR1 is SGHRS and CDR2 YFSETQ. The CDR3 runs to 14 residues. With 4 bases clipped from V and 8 bases from J, the junction kept 9 bases outside the gene matches. The CDR3 is CASSVTGVGDIQYF. Here the CDR3 DNA reads TGCGCCAGCAGCGTTACAGGGGTTGGTGACATTCAGTACTTC.

By sample share, this clonotype is medium-sized. V gene TRBV4-1 combines with J gene TRBJ2-3; no firm D call. CDR3 length equals 15 residues. The germline V gene encodes CDR1 MGHRA and CDR2 YSYEKL. Trimming stripped 2 bases from V and 0 bases from J, with 9 bases between. The CDR3 is CASSQSPGSTDTQYF. The CDR3 nucleotides are TGCGCCAGCAGCCAATCCCCTGGAAGCACAGATACGCAGTATTTT.

The chain joins TRBV24-1 to TRBJ2-3; 11 positions match TRBD2. In germline, CDR1 is KGHDR, CDR2 SFDVKD. The CDR3 covers 17 residues. V gave up 5 bases and J gave up 5 bases; unmatched junction bases: 11. This CDR3 reads CATSAATLAGVGDTQYF. CDR3 coding DNA: TGTGCCACCAGTGCCGCGACACTAGCGGGGGTAGGAGATACGCAGTATTTT.

In this sample, this clonotype turned up a few times. The rearrangement links TRBV11-2 to TRBJ2-7; TRBD1 might be the D (6 bases). Trimming removed 5 bases at V and 6 bases at J, with 14 bases between. The CDR3 loop spans 13 amino acids. Germline lookup yields CDR1 SGHAT and CDR2 FQNNGV. CDR3 loop: CASSRTGTGEQYF. CDR3 coding DNA: TGTGCCAGCAGCCGAACAGGGACGGGCGAGCAGTACTTC.

This clonotype was observed a handful of times. The chain joins TRBV5-4 to TRBJ2-7, with D perhaps given as TRBD1 or TRBD2 (6 bases each). Germline values: CDR1 SGHNT, CDR2 YYREEE (reference sequence). The CDR3 is made up of 14 amino acids. The germline V and J ends were trimmed by 6 bases and 5 bases, with 18 bases remaining between them. In DNA form, the CDR3 reads TGTGCCAGCAACGGGGGCATGAGGGAGGACGAGCAGTACTTC. Translated, it gives CASNGGMREDEQYF.

The rearrangement uses TRBV6-6 and TRBJ1-1; D is undetermined. Trimming stripped 2 bases from V and 5 bases from J, with 18 bases between. This CDR3 spans 16 amino acids. Germline values: CDR1 MNHNY, CDR2 SVGAGI (reference sequence). In DNA form, the CDR3 reads TGTGCCAGCAGTTACACCCCGGGAGGGTATGGGACTGAAGCTTTCTTT. Its translation is CASSYTPGGYGTEAFF.

This clonotype has a handful of counts. V is TRBV5-1 and J is TRBJ1-5; D gene ambiguous. Germline V gene data show CDR1 as SGHRS and CDR2 as YFSETQ. V was clipped by 0 bases and J by 0 bases, with 19 bases between them. This CDR3 region has 19 residues. The CDR3 sequence is CASSLGPSTDTLSNQPQHF. DNA of the CDR3: TGCGCCAGCAGCTTGGGACCCTCTACAGACACCCTTAGCAATCAGCCCCAGCATTTT.

This clonotype was seen ten or more times. V and J are TRBV29-1 and TRBJ2-5, with D possibly being TRBD1 or TRBD2 (6 bases each). Germline CDR1 SQVTM, CDR2 ANQGSEA. This CDR3 is built from 13 residues. V was trimmed by 4 bases and J by 1 base, leaving 10 bases between them. The CDR3 nucleotides are TGCAGCGTTGGAGGGGGGATCCAAGAGACCCAGTACTTC. Protein product: CSVGGGIQETQYF.

The chain combines TRBV7-2 with TRBJ2-7; D might be TRBD2 (5 bases). CDR1 is SGHTA and CDR2 is FQGNSA in the germline V gene. This CDR3 is 15 amino acids long. V dropped 2 bases and J dropped 4 bases, with 15 bases sitting between them. CDR3 nucleotides: TGTGCCAGCAGCTTATTCCTAGAGGGATCGTACGAGCAGTACTTC. It is translated as CASSLFLEGSYEQYF.

A few counts support this clonotype. The V and J genes are TRBV11-2 and TRBJ2-7; TRBD1 might be the D (5 bases). Germline CDR1 and CDR2: SGHAT and FQNNGV. The CDR3 extends over 14 amino acids. V was trimmed by 4 bases and J by 0 bases, leaving 10 bases between them. The CDR3 reads CASSWTDISYEQYF. CDR3 DNA sequence: TGTGCCAGCAGCTGGACGGACATCTCCTACGAGCAGTACTTC.

This clonotype was recorded at least ten times. The chain joins TRBV20-1 to TRBJ2-5; D ambiguous. Germline V gene data show CDR1 as DFQATT and CDR2 as SNEGSKA (reference sequence). V dropped 1 base and J dropped 1 base, with 10 bases sitting between them. CDR3 length: 14 amino acids. The CDR3 loop is CSARGFDVQETQYF. CDR3 nucleotide sequence: TGCAGTGCTAGAGGTTTTGACGTCCAAGAGACCCAGTACTTC.

Ten or more counts support this clonotype. The chain is built from TRBV7-9 and TRBJ1-2; D is possibly TRBD1 (5 bases). The germline V and J ends were trimmed by 8 bases and 1 base, with 14 bases remaining between them. From germline, CDR1 is SEHNR and CDR2 FQNEAQ (reference sequence). The CDR3 runs 14 residues. The CDR3 region has the DNA TGTGCCAGCCGCGTCCTACAGGATAACTATGGCTACACCTTC. It encodes CASRVLQDNYGYTF. The full variable domain, its missing parts supplied by reference TRBV7-9 and TRBJ1-2, is DTGVSQNPRHKITKRGQNVTFRCDPISEHNRLYWYRQTLGQGPEFLTYFQNEAQLEKSRLLSDRFSAERPKGSFSTLEIQRTEQGDSAMYLCASRVLQDNYGYTFGSGTRLTVV.

There are many counts of this clonotype. The chain uses TRBV5-4 and TRBJ2-5; D is possibly TRBD1 (6 bases). CDR1 is SGHNT and CDR2 is YYREEE in the germline V gene (reference sequence). The germline V and J ends were trimmed by 1 base and 5 bases, with 9 bases remaining between them. CDR3 length: 13 amino acids. The CDR3 nucleotides read TGTGCCAGCAGCTTGACAGGGACCGAGACCCAGTACTTC. It translates to CASSLTGTETQYF.

Only a few counts were recorded for this clonotype. One end of the junction fails to match germline, which may point to a read error. This sequence joins TRBV27 and TRBJ2-2; 8 positions agree with TRBD1. The CDR3 extends over 17 amino acids. Per germline, CDR1 MNHEY and CDR2 SMNVEV (reference sequence). The CDR3 nucleotides read TGTGCCAGCAGCTTATCCGTCGACAGGGGTTGGACCGGGGAGCTGTTTTTT. Protein sequence: CASSLSVDRGWTGELFF.

Ten or more counts support this clonotype. This chain uses TRBV6-2 or TRBV6-3 with TRBJ1-1, with D possibly being TRBD1 (6 bases). CDR1 and CDR2 from the germline V gene are MNHEY and SVGEGT. The CDR3 sequence is 12 residues long. Deletions cut 6 bases from V and 6 bases from J, with 11 bases between. CDR3 in amino acids: CASSSHRAEAFF. For the CDR3, the DNA is TGTGCCAGCAGCTCCCACAGGGCTGAAGCTTTCTTT.

The V gene is TRBV20-1, the J gene TRBJ2-3; D possibly corresponds to TRBD2 (6 bases). The V end was cut by 3 bases, the J end by 3 bases, with 16 bases between. The V gene's germline CDR1 is DFQATT and CDR2 SNEGSKA (reference sequence). The CDR3 consists of 15 residues. For the CDR3, the DNA is TGCAGTGCTAGTATTGCGGGGTGGGGAACAGATACGCAGTATTTT. Protein product: CSASIAGWGTDTQYF.

This clonotype was found many times. The rearrangement links TRBV20-1 to TRBJ2-1; 11 bases line up with TRBD2. CDR3 size: 15 residues. The germline CDR1 and CDR2 sequences are DFQATT and SNEGSKA (reference sequence). After removal of 3 bases from V and 5 bases from J, the junction contained 6 bases not matched to a gene. The CDR3 is CSASRLAGGNNEQFF. Here the CDR3 DNA reads TGCAGTGCTAGTAGGCTAGCGGGGGGAAACAATGAGCAGTTCTTC.